Below, 20 T cell receptor beta chains from the same sample are listed, as sequenced in a study of cytomegalovirus exposure and HLA in healthy donors (dated by TCRdb to 2017 to 2019). Libraries were made using the immunoSEQ multiplex PCR assay. For the multiplex PCR, a mixture combining 60 forward primers for TCR Vbeta segments and 13 reverse primers for TCR Jbeta segments was used. The clones in this table, taken by TCRdb from immuneACCESS, are in-frame only. Not every clone is retained; where verified, under half of the shortfall comes from an unresolved V gene, and the cause of the rest is unknown. The table for this sample shows 70,000 or so clones. About 5% of the sample goes to the ten largest clones. The sample comprised PBMCs. The receptors derive from a man between 35 and 55 years old in good health and CMV-seronegative.

Turning to this clone: Distinct nucleotide sequences in the sample also encode this CDR3. CDR3 DNA sequence: TGTGCCAGCTCACCAGGCGGCATCTCCTACAATGAGCAGTTCTTC. It is translated as CASSPGGISYNEQFF. The chain has TRBV18 and TRBJ2-1; D unclear. The V and J ends lost 2 bases and 0 bases respectively, with 8 bases between them. The V gene's germline CDR1 is KGHSH and CDR2 LQKENI. The CDR3 contains 15 residues.

The chain joins TRBV9 to TRBJ1-1; TRBD1 might be the D (6 bases). CDR1 and CDR2 from the germline V gene are SGDLS and YYNGEE. The V gene lost 3 bases and the J gene lost 3 bases, with 15 bases spanning the gap. The CDR3 covers 15 residues. The CDR3 sequence is CASSASGEYYTEAFF. CDR3 in DNA: TGTGCCAGCAGCGCCTCAGGGGAATACTACACTGAAGCTTTCTTT.

The rearrangement links TRBV29-1 to TRBJ2-7; TRBD2 might be the D (5 bases). CDR1 is SQVTM and CDR2 is ANQGSEA in the germline V gene. This CDR3 contains 13 residues. Trimming left V 3 bases short and J 2 bases short, with 11 bases between. The CDR3 reads CSVDVGGAYEQYF. The CDR3 DNA is TGCAGCGTTGATGTCGGAGGAGCCTACGAGCAGTACTTC.

The genes are TRBV6-1 and TRBJ2-5; a possible D gene is TRBD1 (6 bases). The J call is doubtful: the DNA matches TRBJ2-7 better. This CDR3 is 14 amino acids long. Per germline, CDR1 MNHNS and CDR2 SASEGT. CDR3 sequence (DNA): TGTGCCAGCCGAGGTGTGGGGGCCCGAGACGAGCAGTACTTC. Protein sequence: CASRGVGARDEQYF.

This chain uses TRBV7-9 with TRBJ1-4; no clear D. Trimming stripped 4 bases from V and 8 bases from J, with 11 bases between. The CDR3 covers 13 residues. Germline V gives CDR1 SEHNR, CDR2 FQNEAQ (reference sequence). The CDR3 coding sequence is TGTGCCAGCAGCTCAAACCACAAGGAAAAACTGTTTTTT. Translating it yields CASSSNHKEKLFF.

The rearrangement uses TRBV6-6 and TRBJ2-2; D call uncertain. The germline V gene has CDR1 MNHNY and CDR2 SVGAGI (reference sequence). The V end was cut by 5 bases, the J end by 4 bases, with 14 bases between. CDR3 length equals 15 residues. The CDR3 protein is CASSHPGRSTGELFF. In DNA form, the CDR3 reads TGTGCCAGCAGTCACCCTGGGCGCAGCACCGGGGAGCTGTTTTTT.

This chain links TRBV11-2 with TRBJ1-3; a weak D match, TRBD1 (5 bases). The CDR3 contains 15 residues. The germline V gene encodes CDR1 SGHAT and CDR2 FQNNGV. Trimming took off 1 base at V and 5 bases at J, with 12 bases between the two ends. CDR3 in amino acids: CASSLVWGLRNTIYF. The CDR3 DNA sequence: TGTGCCAGCAGCTTAGTCTGGGGACTCAGAAACACCATATATTTT.

This chain connects TRBV5-4 to TRBJ2-7; no clear D. From germline, CDR1 is SGHNT and CDR2 YYREEE (reference sequence). Trimming left V 2 bases short and J 2 bases short, with 8 bases between. CDR3 length equals 13 residues. The CDR3 DNA reads as TGTGCCAGCAGCTTAGCTGATACCTACGAGCAGTACTTC. This codes for CASSLADTYEQYF. The variable domain in full, with the rest retrieved from reference TRBV5-4 and TRBJ2-7, is ETGVTQSPTHLIKTRGQQVTLRCSSQSGHNTVSWYQQALGQGPQFIFQYYREEENGRGNFPPRFSGLQFPNYSSELNVNALELDDSALYLCASSLADTYEQYFGPGTRLTVT.

V usage is TRBV7-2 and J usage is TRBJ2-1; 13 bases are shared with TRBD2. Germline V gives CDR1 SGHTA, CDR2 FQGNSA. This CDR3 region has 13 residues. Trimming cost V 10 bases and J 6 bases; bases outside gene matches: 3. The CDR3 reads CATTSGRGNEQFF. The CDR3 region has the DNA TGTGCCACCACTAGCGGGAGGGGCAATGAGCAGTTCTTC.

The CDR3, as DNA: TGTGCCTGGACCAGGAAGCAAAATCAGCCCCAGCATTTT. It yields the protein CAWTRKQNQPQHF. This chain uses TRBV30 with TRBJ1-5; the D is unclear. This CDR3 comprises 13 residues. V lost 4 bases and J 4 bases, leaving 11 bases between the germline ends. CDR1 is GTSNPN and CDR2 is SVGIG in the germline V gene (reference sequence).

This chain joins TRBV30 and TRBJ1-4, with unresolved D. Germline loops: CDR1 GTSNPN, CDR2 SVGIG (reference sequence). Trimming took off 0 bases at V and 4 bases at J, with 12 bases between the two ends. CDR3 length: 15 amino acids. The CDR3 coding sequence is TGTGCCTGGAGTGTGGCGGGGAGGGTTAATGAAAAACTGTTTTTT. The encoded protein is CAWSVAGRVNEKLFF.

The chain uses TRBV11-2 and TRBJ2-6; 12 nucleotides match TRBD2. CDR1 and CDR2 (germline): SGHAT, FQNNGV. Trimming removed 5 bases from V and 2 bases from J; junction bases left unmatched: 4. The CDR3 spans 17 residues. The CDR3 sequence is CASSIRLAGAGANVLTF. The CDR3 nucleotides are TGTGCCAGCAGCATAAGACTAGCGGGAGCTGGGGCCAACGTCCTGACTTTC.

The chain couples TRBV11-1 to TRBJ2-3; the match to TRBD1 covers 11 bases. The length of the CDR3 is 15 residues. Trimming took 6 bases from V and 4 from J; bases not matched to a gene: 6. Germline V gene sequence: CDR1 SGHAT, CDR2 FQDESV (reference sequence). CDR3 protein: CASRTGTGGADTQYF. The CDR3 region has the DNA TGTGCCAGCAGGACCGGGACAGGGGGGGCAGATACGCAGTATTTT.

V gene TRBV6-5 combines with J gene TRBJ1-3, with TRBD1 matching 8 bases. The CDR3 has 13 residues. Trimming took 8 bases from V and 5 from J; bases not matched to a gene: 5. CDR1 MNHEY and CDR2 SVGAGI come from the germline V gene. The CDR3 DNA is TGTGCCAGCTCAAGGACAGGGAGAAACACCATATATTTT. It is translated as CASSRTGRNTIYF.

The CDR3 DNA follows: TGTGCCAGCAGCTTGGTGGGGGGTAGCACAGATACGCAGTATTTT. It translates to CASSLVGGSTDTQYF. The chain combines TRBV5-6 with TRBJ2-3; possibly TRBD2 for D (6 bases). The length of the CDR3 is 15 residues. Germline assignment: CDR1 SGHDT and CDR2 YYEEEE. V was shortened by 0 bases and J by 0 bases, with 8 bases between the two germline ends.

V is TRBV4-2 and J is TRBJ1-1, with D unclear. CDR3 size: 12 residues. Per germline, CDR1 LGHNA and CDR2 YNFKEQ. V was pared by 0 bases and J by 9 bases, with 8 bases between. The CDR3 spells CASSQDDKKAFF. In DNA form, the CDR3 reads TGTGCCAGCAGCCAAGATGACAAGAAAGCTTTCTTT.

The chain couples TRBV11-3 to TRBJ1-3; D is perhaps TRBD1 (5 bases). The V and J ends lost 3 bases and 1 base respectively, with 10 bases between them. The CDR3 loop spans 15 amino acids. Germline V lookup: CDR1 SGHNT, CDR2 YENEEA. CDR3 coding DNA: TGTGCCAGCAGCTTGCAGGGAGGATCTGGAAACACCATATATTTT. Translated, it gives CASSLQGGSGNTIYF.

The V call is TRBV5-1, the J call TRBJ2-5; D perhaps matches TRBD1 (6 bases). CDR1 SGHRS and CDR2 YFSETQ come from the germline V gene. This CDR3 is 14 amino acids long. Trimming took 4 bases from V and 5 from J, leaving 15 bases between them. The CDR3, as DNA: TGCGCCAGCAGCCAGTTCGAGGGGGTGGAGACCCAGTACTTC. Encoded protein: CASSQFEGVETQYF.

The chain uses TRBV28 and TRBJ2-3; TRBD2 agrees at 9 bases. The CDR3 totals 15 residues. V lost 6 bases and J lost 6; bases outside the gene matches: 10. Germline CDR1 MDHEN, CDR2 SYDVKM. This CDR3 reads CASRAGTSSSDTQYF. The CDR3 region has the DNA TGTGCCAGCAGAGCGGGGACTAGCTCTTCCGATACGCAGTATTTT. The full variable domain, completed using reference TRBV28 and TRBJ2-3, is DVKVTQSSRYLVKRTGEKVFLECVQDMDHENMFWYRQDPGLGLRLIYFSYDVKMKEKGDIPEGYSVSREKKERFSLILESASTNQTSMYLCASRAGTSSSDTQYFGPGTRLTVL.

In nucleotides, the CDR3 is TGTGCCACCAACCGATTGGCGGGGGGGCAAGAGACCCAGTACTTC. It translates to CATNRLAGGQETQYF. This chain links TRBV7-9 with TRBJ2-5, with 9 bases identical to TRBD2. The CDR3 runs 15 residues. V was pared by 10 bases and J by 2 bases, with 11 bases of the junction left unmatched. The germline CDR1 and CDR2 sequences are SEHNR and FQNEAQ (reference sequence).